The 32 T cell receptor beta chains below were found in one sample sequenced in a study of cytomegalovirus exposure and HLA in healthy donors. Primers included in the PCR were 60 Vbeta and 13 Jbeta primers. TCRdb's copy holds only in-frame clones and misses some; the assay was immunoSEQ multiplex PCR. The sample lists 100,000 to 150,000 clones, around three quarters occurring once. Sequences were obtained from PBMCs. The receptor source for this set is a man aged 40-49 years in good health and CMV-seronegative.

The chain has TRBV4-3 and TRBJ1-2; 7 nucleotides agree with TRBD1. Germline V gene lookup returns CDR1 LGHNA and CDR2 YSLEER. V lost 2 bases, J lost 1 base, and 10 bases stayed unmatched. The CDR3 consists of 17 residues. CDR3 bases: TGCGCCAGCAGCCAACTAGCTGGGGGACAGCATAACTATGGCTACACCTTC. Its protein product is CASSQLAGGQHNYGYTF.

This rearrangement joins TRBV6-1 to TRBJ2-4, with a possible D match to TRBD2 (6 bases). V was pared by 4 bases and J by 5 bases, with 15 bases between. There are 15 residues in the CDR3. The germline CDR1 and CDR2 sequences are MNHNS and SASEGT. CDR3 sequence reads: CASSGPGLGENIQYF. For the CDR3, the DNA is TGTGCCAGCAGTGGGCCGGGACTCGGAGAAAACATTCAGTACTTC.

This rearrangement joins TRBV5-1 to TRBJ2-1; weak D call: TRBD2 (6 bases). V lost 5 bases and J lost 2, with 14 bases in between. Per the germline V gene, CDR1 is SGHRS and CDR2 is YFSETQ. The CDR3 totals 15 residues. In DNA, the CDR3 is TGCGCCAGCAGTCCCGGGGGAGCCACCTACAATGAGCAGTTCTTC. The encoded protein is CASSPGGATYNEQFF. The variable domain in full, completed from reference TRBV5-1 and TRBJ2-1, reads KAGVTQTPRYLIKTRGQQVTLSCSPISGHRSVSWYQQTPGQGLQFLFEYFSETQRNKGNFPGRFSGRQFSNSRSEMNVSTLELGDSALYLCASSPGGATYNEQFFGPGTRLTVL.

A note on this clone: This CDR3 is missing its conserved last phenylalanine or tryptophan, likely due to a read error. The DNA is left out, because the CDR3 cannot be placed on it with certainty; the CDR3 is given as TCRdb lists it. The CDR3 reads CASSERLEGARSL. This chain connects TRBV6-1 to TRBJ2-7; TRBD1, as called in the table, went unchecked against the DNA. Both ends counted, the CDR3 spans 13 residues. CDR1 and CDR2 (germline): MNHNS, SASEGT.

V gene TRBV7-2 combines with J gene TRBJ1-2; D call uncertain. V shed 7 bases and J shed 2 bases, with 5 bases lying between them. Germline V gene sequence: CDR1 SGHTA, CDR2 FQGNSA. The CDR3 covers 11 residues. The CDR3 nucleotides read TGTGCCAGCACCCTAAACTATGGCTACACCTTC. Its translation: CASTLNYGYTF.

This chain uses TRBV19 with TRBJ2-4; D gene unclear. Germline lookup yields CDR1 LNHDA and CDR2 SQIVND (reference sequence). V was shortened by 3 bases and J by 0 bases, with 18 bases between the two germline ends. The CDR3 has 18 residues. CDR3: CASSMQQQEPLAKNIQYF. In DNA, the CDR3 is TGTGCCAGTAGTATGCAACAGCAAGAGCCATTAGCCAAAAACATTCAGTACTTC. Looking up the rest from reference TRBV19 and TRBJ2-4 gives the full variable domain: DGGITQSPKYLFRKEGQNVTLSCEQNLNHDAMYWYRQDPGQGLRLIYYSQIVNDFQKGDIAEGYSVSREKKESFPLTVTSAQKNPTAFYLCASSMQQQEPLAKNIQYFGAGTRLSVL.

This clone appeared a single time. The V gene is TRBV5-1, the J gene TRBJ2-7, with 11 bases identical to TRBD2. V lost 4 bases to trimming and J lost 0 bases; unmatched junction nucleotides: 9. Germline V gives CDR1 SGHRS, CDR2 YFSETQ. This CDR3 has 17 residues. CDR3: CASSPPGLADSSYEQYF. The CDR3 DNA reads TGCGCCAGCAGCCCACCGGGACTAGCGGATTCCTCCTACGAGCAGTACTTC.

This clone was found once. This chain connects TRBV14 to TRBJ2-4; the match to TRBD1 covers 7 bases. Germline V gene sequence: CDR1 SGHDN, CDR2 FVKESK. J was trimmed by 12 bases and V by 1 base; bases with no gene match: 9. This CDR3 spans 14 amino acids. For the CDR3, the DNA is TGTGCCAGCAGCCAAGTACAGGGGAAAGACAGTCAGTACTTC. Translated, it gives CASSQVQGKDSQYF.

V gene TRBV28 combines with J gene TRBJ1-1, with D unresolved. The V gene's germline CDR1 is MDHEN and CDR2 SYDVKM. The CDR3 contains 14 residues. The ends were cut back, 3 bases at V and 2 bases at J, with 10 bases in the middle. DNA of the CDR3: TGTGCCAGCAGTTTTGCCGGTAAAAACACTGAAGCTTTCTTT. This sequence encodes CASSFAGKNTEAFF.

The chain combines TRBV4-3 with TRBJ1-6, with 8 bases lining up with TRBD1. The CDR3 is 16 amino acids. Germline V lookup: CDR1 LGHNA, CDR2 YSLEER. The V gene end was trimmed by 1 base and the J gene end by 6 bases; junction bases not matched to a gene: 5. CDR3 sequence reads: CASSQAPGGSNSPLHF. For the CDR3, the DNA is TGCGCCAGCAGCCAAGCTCCAGGGGGCAGTAATTCACCCCTCCACTTT.

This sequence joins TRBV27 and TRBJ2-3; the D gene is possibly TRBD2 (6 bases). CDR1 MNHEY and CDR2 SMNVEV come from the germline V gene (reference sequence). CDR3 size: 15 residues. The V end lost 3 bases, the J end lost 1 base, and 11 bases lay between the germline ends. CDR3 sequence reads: CASSLAPGGTDTQYF. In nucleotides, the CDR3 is TGTGCCAGCAGTTTGGCCCCGGGGGGCACAGATACGCAGTATTTT.

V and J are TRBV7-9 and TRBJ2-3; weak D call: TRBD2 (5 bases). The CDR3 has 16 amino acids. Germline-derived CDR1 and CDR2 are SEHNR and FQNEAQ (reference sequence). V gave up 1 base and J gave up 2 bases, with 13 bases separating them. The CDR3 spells CASSLGRVLATDTQYF. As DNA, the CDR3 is TGTGCCAGCAGCTTAGGTAGGGTGCTAGCCACAGATACGCAGTATTTT.

CDR3 in amino acids: CASTPGIGEKLFF. CDR3 DNA sequence: TGTGCCAGCACACCAGGGATTGGTGAAAAACTGTTTTTT. V usage is TRBV2 and J usage is TRBJ1-4; D may be TRBD1 (5 bases). This CDR3 comprises 13 residues. Germline CDR1 and CDR2: SNHLY and FYNNEI. Trimming removed 7 bases from V and 7 bases from J, with 13 bases in between.

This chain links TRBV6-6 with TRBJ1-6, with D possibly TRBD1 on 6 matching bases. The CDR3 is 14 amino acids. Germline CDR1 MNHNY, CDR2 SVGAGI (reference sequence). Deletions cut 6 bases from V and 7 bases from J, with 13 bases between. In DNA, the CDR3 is TGTGCCAGCAGAACGGACAGTAGGAATTCACCCCTCCACTTT. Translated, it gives CASRTDSRNSPLHF.

DNA of the CDR3: TGTGCCAGCAGCTTGACAGATCATGGCTACACCTTC. It translates to CASSLTDHGYTF. V gene TRBV7-9 combines with J gene TRBJ1-2; TRBD1 is a possible D gene (5 bases). This CDR3 spans 12 amino acids. Trimming stripped 3 bases from V and 6 bases from J, with 8 bases between. Looked up from germline, CDR1 is SEHNR and CDR2 is FQNEAQ (reference sequence). Together with reference TRBV7-9 and TRBJ1-2, the CDR3 gives the full variable domain: DTGVSQNPRHKITKRGQNVTFRCDPISEHNRLYWYRQTLGQGPEFLTYFQNEAQLEKSRLLSDRFSAERPKGSFSTLEIQRTEQGDSAMYLCASSLTDHGYTFGSGTRLTVV.

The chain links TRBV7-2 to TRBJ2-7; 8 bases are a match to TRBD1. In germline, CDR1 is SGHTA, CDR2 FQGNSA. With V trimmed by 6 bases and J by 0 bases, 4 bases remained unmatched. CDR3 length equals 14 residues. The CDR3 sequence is CASSPDRGSYEQYF. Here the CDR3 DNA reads TGTGCCAGCAGTCCAGACAGGGGCTCCTACGAGCAGTACTTC.

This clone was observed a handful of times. The CDR3 region is CAGQTGGKDGYTF. CDR3 sequence (DNA): TGTGCCGGCCAGACAGGGGGGAAGGATGGCTACACCTTC. The rearrangement links TRBV28 to TRBJ1-2, with TRBD1 identical over 9 bases. Germline V gene lookup returns CDR1 MDHEN and CDR2 SYDVKM. The CDR3 totals 13 residues. The V and J ends lost 11 bases and 6 bases, in that order; junction bases with no gene match: 10.

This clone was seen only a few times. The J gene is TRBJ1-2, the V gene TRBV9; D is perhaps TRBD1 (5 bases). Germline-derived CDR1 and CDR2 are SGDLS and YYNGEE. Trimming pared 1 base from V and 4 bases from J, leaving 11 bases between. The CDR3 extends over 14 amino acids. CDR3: CASSVTGVGYGYTF. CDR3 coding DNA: TGTGCCAGCAGCGTAACAGGCGTAGGCTATGGCTACACCTTC.

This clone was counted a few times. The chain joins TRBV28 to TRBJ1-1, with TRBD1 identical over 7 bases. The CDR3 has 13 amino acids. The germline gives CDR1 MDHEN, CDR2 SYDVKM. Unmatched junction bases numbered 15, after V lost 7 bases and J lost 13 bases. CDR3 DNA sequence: TGTGCCAGCACCACAGGGACCGAACACAGGGGTTTCTTT. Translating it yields CASTTGTEHRGFF.

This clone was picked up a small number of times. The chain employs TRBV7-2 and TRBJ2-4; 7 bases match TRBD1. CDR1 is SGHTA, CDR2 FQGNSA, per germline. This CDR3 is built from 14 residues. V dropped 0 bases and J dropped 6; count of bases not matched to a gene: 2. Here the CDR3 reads CASSLARQGNIQYF. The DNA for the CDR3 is TGTGCCAGCAGCTTAGCGAGACAGGGAAACATTCAGTACTTC.

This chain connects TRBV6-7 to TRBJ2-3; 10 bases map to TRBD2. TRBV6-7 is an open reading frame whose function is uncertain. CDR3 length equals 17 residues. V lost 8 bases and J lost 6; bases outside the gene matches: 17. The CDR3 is CASLEKERGGTGDTQYF. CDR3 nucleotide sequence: TGTGCCAGCCTAGAGAAGGAGCGGGGGGGAACTGGGGATACGCAGTATTTT.

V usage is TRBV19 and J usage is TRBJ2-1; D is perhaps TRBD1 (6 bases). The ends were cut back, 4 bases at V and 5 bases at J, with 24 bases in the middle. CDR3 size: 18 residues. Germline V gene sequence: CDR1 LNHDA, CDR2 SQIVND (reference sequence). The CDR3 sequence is CASSNGQRTRPLNNEQFF. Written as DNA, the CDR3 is TGTGCCAGTAGTAACGGACAGCGTACTCGGCCCCTAAACAATGAGCAGTTCTTC.

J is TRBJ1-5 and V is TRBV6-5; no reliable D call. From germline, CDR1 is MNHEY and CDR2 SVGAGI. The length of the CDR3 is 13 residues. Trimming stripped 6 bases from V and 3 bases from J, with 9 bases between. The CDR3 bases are TGTGCCAGCAGAGAGCGGGCCAATCAGCCCCAGCATTTT. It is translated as CASRERANQPQHF.

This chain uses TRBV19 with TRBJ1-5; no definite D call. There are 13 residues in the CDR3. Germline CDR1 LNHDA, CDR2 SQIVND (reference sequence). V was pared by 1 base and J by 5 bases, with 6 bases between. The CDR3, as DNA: TGTGCCAGTAGTATAGTTGGGCATCAGCCCCAGCATTTT. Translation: CASSIVGHQPQHF.

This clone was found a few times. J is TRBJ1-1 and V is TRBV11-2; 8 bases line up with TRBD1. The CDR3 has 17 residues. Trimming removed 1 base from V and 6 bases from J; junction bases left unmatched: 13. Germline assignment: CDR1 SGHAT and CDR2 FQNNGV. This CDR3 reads CASSLVQGAGGWAEAFF. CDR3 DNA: TGTGCCAGCAGCTTAGTTCAGGGCGCAGGGGGCTGGGCTGAAGCTTTCTTT.

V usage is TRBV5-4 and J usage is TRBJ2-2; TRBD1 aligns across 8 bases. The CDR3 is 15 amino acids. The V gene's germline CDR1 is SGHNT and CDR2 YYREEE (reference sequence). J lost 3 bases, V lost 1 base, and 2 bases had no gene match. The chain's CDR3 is CASSLPGGDTGELFF. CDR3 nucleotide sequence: TGTGCCAGCAGCTTGCCAGGGGGCGACACCGGGGAGCTGTTTTTT.

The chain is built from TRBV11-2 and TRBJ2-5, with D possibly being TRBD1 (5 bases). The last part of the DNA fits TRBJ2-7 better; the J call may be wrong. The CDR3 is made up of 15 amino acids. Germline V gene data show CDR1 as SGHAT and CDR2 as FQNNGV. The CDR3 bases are TGTGCCAGCAGCCCCCCCCATGACAGTACCTACGAGCAGTACTTC. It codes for CASSPPHDSTYEQYF.

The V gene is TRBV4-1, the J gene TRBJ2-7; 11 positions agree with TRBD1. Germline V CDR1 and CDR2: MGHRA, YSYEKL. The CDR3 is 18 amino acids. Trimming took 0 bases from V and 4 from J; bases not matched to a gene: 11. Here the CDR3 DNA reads TGCGCCAGCAGCCAAGACGTGGGGAGATGGGACAGGGGGTACGAGCAGTACTTC. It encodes CASSQDVGRWDRGYEQYF.

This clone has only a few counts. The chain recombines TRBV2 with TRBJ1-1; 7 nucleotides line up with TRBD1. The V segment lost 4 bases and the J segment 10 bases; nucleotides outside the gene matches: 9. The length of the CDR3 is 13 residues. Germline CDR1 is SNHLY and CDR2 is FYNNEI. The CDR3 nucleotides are TGTGCCAGCAGTGGAGGACAGGTCGGGGCAGCTTTCTTT. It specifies CASSGGQVGAAFF.

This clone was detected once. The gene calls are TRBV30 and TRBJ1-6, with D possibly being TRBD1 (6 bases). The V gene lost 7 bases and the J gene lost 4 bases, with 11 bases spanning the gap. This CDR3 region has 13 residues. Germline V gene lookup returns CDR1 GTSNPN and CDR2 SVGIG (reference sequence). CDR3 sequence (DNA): TGTGCCTCGGCCAGGGGATATAATTCACCCCTCCACTTT. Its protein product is CASARGYNSPLHF.

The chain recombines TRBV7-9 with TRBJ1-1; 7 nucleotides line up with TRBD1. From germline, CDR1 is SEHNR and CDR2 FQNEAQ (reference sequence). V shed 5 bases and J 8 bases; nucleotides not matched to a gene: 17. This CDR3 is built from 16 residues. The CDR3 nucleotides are TGTGCCAGCAGCCCCCCCGGGACAGCACTGCTTAGGGAAGCTTTCTTT. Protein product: CASSPPGTALLREAFF. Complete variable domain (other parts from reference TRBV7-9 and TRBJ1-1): DTGVSQNPRHKITKRGQNVTFRCDPISEHNRLYWYRQTLGQGPEFLTYFQNEAQLEKSRLLSDRFSAERPKGSFSTLEIQRTEQGDSAMYLCASSPPGTALLREAFFGQGTRLTVV.

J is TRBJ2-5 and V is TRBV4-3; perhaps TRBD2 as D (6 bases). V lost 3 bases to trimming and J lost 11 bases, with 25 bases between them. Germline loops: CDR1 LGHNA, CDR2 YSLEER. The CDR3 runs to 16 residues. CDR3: CASSQGGDADPGEQYF. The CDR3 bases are TGCGCCAGCAGCCAGGGGGGAGACGCGGACCCCGGAGAGCAGTACTTC.